This T cell receptor beta chain was observed in a study of blood T cell repertoires in COVID-19. Assay used: immunoSEQ multiplex PCR; TCRdb lists only in-frame clones, some missing. The repertoire holds about 400,000 clones, with around 90% as singletons. Participants, roughly 18 to 90 years old, spanned under 30 US areas. Participants had their cohort set by participant-reported clinical history. V was pared by 0 bases and J by 1 base, with 10 bases between. Germline values: CDR1 LNHDA, CDR2 SQIVND (reference sequence). CDR3 length equals 16 residues. Sequences were obtained from PBMCs or T cells enriched from blood (not recorded which). This TCR derives from a woman aged 40 to 55 with acute COVID-19. This chain uses TRBV19 with TRBJ2-4, with D tentatively TRBD2 (5 bases). The CDR3 region is CASSIDEQRAKNIQYF. DNA for the CDR3: TGTGCCAGTAGTATAGATGAGCAGCGGGCCAAAAACATTCAGTACTTC.